A single sample is the source of the 4 T cell receptor beta chains below, sequenced in a study of control samples from healthy donors and cancer patients. Assay used: immunoSEQ multiplex PCR; TCRdb lists only in-frame clones, some missing. The sample lists 160,000 or so clones; nearly 96% were seen once. Input material: blood. The receptors come from a woman aged 25-40 years in good health.

CDR3 bases: TGTGCCAGCATAGGGACTAGCGGGAGGGAGACCCAGTACTTC. Protein product: CASIGTSGRETQYF. This rearrangement joins TRBV2 to TRBJ2-5; 15 bases map to TRBD2. Germline V CDR1 and CDR2: SNHLY, FYNNEI. The V and J ends lost 7 bases and 5 bases, in that order; junction bases with no gene match: 2. The CDR3 runs 14 residues.

The chain carries TRBV11-2 and TRBJ2-1; possibly TRBD2 for D (5 bases). Looked up from germline, CDR1 is SGHAT and CDR2 is FQNNGV. The CDR3 contains 15 residues. The V end was cut by 5 bases, the J end by 2 bases, with 13 bases between. The DNA of the CDR3 is TGTGCCAGCAGCCCCCTCCGGGGTGCCTACAATGAGCAGTTCTTC. Encoded protein: CASSPLRGAYNEQFF.

The chain combines TRBV6-5 with TRBJ1-5; TRBD1 matches 8 bases. This CDR3 is built from 14 residues. Trimming took 6 bases from V and 5 from J; bases not matched to a gene: 6. CDR1 and CDR2 from the germline V gene are MNHEY and SVGAGI. The CDR3 reads CASRGRGQDQPQHF. In nucleotides, the CDR3 is TGTGCCAGCAGGGGCAGGGGGCAGGATCAGCCCCAGCATTTT.

The V call is TRBV27, the J call TRBJ2-7; no firm D call. The germline gives CDR1 MNHEY, CDR2 SMNVEV (reference sequence). CDR3 length equals 16 residues. The V end was cut by 0 bases, the J end by 3 bases, with 15 bases between. As DNA, the CDR3 is TGTGCCAGCAGTTTATCCGGAAGGGTCCGTCGCTACGAGCAGTACTTC. It translates to CASSLSGRVRRYEQYF.